This T cell receptor beta chain was captured in a study of CXCR3-negative and CXCR3-positive naive CD8 T cells. The TRB libraries of cDNA were built by UMI-labeled 5' RACE. TCRdb reworked the 5' RACE reads into one entry per CDR3 protein, no DNA. Here the sample table reports over 35,000 distinct CDR3 sequences. Concerning this clonotype itself: Its antigen is not known.

Germline V gene lookup returns CDR1 SGHAT and CDR2 FQDESV (reference sequence). This CDR3 region has 14 residues. Study-level findings and limits: Comparably high diversity marked both naive subsets, whereas memory CD8+ cells had much lower diversity. The naive subsets expressed comparable surface CD5, and the authors inferred TCR strength from TRB CDR3 properties.

The clonotype was recovered from a human donor in good health. Some clones in this sample may be carry-over from other donors' samples. The sequenced material came from memory CD8+ T cells from blood. The J gene is TRBJ2-7, the V gene TRBV11-1; the TRBD1 assignment by TCRdb is unverifiable without DNA. The CDR3 here is CASSTDRRHYEQYF.